The T cell receptor (beta chain) under discussion was sequenced for a study of Graves' ophthalmopathy and Graves' hyperthyroidism. CDR3 length: 12 amino acids. Germline values: CDR1 SQVTM, CDR2 ANQGSEA. Trimming stripped 7 bases from V and 5 bases from J, with 12 bases between. Amplification of the TCR beta CDR3 regions used RNA transcripts (as template). HTBI primers were used in a first-round RT-PCR, which preceded a second-round multiplex PCR. TCRdb analysed the multiplex PCR reads with MiXCR anew, one entry per CDR3 protein. The data contain approximately 700,000 distinct CDR3 sequences, just over 40% of them seen just once; the ten biggest clones take up more than 2.5%. As to this clonotype: Its antigen is undetermined.

Findings and limits, study-wide: Ophthalmopathy progression predictions by the model showed about 79% specificity and roughly 70% sensitivity.

Specimen: peripheral blood. The chain carries TRBV29-1 and TRBJ2-1; D might be TRBD2 (5 bases). The receptor comes from an adult man with Graves' ophthalmopathy. The CDR3 protein is CSGGRADNEQFF. The CDR3 DNA is TGCAGCGGAGGGCGGGCGGACAATGAGCAGTTCTTC.